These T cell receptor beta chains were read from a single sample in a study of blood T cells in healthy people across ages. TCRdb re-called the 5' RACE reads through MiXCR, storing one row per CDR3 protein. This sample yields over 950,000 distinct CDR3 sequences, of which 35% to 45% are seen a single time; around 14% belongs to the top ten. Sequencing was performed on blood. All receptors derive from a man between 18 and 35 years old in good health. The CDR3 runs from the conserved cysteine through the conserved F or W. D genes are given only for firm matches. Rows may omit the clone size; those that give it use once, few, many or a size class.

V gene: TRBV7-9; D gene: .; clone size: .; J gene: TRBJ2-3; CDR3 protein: CASSSSQQNTDTQYF; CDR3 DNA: TGTGCCAGCAGCTCCAGCCAACAAAACACAGATACGCAGTATTTT
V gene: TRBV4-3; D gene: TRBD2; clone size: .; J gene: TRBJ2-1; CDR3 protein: CASSQDARGSSYNEQFF; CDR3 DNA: TGCGCCAGCAGCCAAGATGCGCGGGGGTCCTCCTACAATGAGCAGTTCTTC
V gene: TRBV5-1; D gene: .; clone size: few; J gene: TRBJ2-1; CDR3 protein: CASSSDRFSYNEQFF; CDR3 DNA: TGCGCCAGCAGCTCTGACAGGTTCTCCTACAATGAGCAGTTCTTC
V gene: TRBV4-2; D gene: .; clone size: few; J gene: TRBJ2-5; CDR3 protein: CASSQVGTRYNEQYF; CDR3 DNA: TGTGCCAGCAGCCAAGTCGGGACTCGGTACAATGAGCAGTACTTC
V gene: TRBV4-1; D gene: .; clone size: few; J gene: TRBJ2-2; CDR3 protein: CASSQSRLGSTGELFF; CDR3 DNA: TGCGCCAGCAGCCAATCTCGCCTCGGAAGCACCGGGGAGCTGTTTTTT
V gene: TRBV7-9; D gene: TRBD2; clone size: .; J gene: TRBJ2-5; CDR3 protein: CASSLEGERGAYNEQYF; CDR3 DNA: TGTGCCAGCAGCTTAGAAGGGGAGCGGGGGGCCTACAATGAGCAGTACTTC
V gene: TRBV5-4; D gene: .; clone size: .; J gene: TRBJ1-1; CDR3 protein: CASSLDRDPEAFF; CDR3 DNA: TGTGCCAGCAGCTTGGACAGGGACCCTGAAGCTTTCTTT
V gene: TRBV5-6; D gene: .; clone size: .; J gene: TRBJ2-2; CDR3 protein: CASSKTQMRDITGELFF; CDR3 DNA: TGTGCCAGCAGCAAAACGCAGATGAGGGATATCACCGGGGAGCTGTTTTTT
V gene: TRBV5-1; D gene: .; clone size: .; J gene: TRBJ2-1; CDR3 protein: CASSRDLSTYNEQFF; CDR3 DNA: TGCGCCAGCAGCCGAGATTTAAGCACCTACAATGAGCAGTTCTTC
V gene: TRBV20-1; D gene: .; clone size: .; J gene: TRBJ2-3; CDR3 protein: CSARDRGGGSTDTQYF; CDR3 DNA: TGCAGTGCTAGAGATCGAGGTGGGGGTAGCACAGATACGCAGTATTTT
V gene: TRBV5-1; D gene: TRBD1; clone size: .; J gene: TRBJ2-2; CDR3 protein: CASSLLQGTDGELFF; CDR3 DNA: TGCGCCAGCAGCTTGTTACAGGGGACGGACGGGGAGCTGTTTTTT
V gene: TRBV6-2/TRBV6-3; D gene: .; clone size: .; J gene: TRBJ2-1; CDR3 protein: CASSYLGGPCNEQFF; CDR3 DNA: TGTGCCAGCAGTTACTTGGGGGGGCCCTGCAATGAGCAGTTCTTC
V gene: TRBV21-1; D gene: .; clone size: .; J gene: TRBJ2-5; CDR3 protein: CASQGRPQETQYF; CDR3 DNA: TGTGCCAGCCAGGGCAGACCCCAAGAGACCCAGTACTTC
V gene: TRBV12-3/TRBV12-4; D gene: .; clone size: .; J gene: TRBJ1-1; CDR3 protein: CASSRGSRLNTEAFF; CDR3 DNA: TGTGCCAGCAGCCGTGGCAGCCGCTTGAACACTGAAGCTTTCTTT
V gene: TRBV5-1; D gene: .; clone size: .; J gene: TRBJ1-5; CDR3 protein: CASSSEPAQPQHF; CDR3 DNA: TGCGCCAGCAGCTCAGAACCGGCTCAGCCCCAGCATTTT
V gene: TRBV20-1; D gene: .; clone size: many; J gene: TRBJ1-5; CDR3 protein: CSASPGNQPQHF; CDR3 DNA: TGCAGTGCTAGCCCGGGGAATCAGCCCCAGCATTTT
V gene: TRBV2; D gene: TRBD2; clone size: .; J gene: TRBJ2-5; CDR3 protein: CASAIPGLAGDQETQYF; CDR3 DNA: TGTGCCAGCGCAATTCCGGGACTAGCGGGGGATCAAGAGACCCAGTACTTC
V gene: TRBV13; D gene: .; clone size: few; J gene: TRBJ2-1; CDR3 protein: CASSSSITDNEQFF; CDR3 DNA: TGTGCCAGCAGCTCCTCGATTACAGACAATGAGCAGTTCTTC
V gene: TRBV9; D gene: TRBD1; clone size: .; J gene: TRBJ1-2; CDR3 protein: CASSVGQGVGYTF; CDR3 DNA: TGTGCCAGCAGCGTGGGACAGGGAGTTGGCTACACCTTC
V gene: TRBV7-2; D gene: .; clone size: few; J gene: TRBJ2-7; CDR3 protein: CASSLDPNYDFGYEQYF; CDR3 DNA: TGTGCCAGCAGCTTAGATCCCAACTACGACTTTGGGTACGAGCAGTACTTC
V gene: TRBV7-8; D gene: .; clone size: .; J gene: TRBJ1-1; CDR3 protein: CASSPHDTMNTEAFF; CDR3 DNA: TGTGCCAGCAGCCCTCACGACACTATGAACACTGAAGCTTTCTTT
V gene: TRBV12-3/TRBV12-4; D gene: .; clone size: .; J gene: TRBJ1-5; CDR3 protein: CASSFTGRKSNQPQHF; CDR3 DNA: TGTGCCAGCAGTTTTACGGGGAGAAAAAGCAATCAGCCCCAGCATTTT
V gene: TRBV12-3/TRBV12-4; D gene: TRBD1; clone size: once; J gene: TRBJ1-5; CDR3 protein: CASSLRTGGDQPQHF; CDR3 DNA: TGTGCCAGCAGTTTAAGGACAGGGGGGGATCAGCCCCAGCATTTT
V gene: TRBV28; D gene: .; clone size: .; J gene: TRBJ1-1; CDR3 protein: CASIVTNPNAEAFF; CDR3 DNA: TGTGCCAGCATTGTGACAAATCCGAACGCTGAAGCTTTCTTT
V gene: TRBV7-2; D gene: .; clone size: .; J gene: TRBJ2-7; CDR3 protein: CASSAQPSSYEQYF; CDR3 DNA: TGTGCCAGCAGCGCTCAACCGAGCTCCTACGAGCAGTACTTC
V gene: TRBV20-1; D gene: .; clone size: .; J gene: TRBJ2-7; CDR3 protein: CSARDTGTYEQYF; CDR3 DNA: TGCAGTGCTAGAGATACCGGAACCTACGAGCAGTACTTC
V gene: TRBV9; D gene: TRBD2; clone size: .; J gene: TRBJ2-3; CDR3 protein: CASSDQRDYATDTQYF; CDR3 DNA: TGTGCCAGCAGCGACCAGAGGGACTATGCCACAGATACGCAGTATTTT
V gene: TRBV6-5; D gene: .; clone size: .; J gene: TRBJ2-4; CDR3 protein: CASSSGQINIQYF; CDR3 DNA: TGTGCCAGCAGTTCCGGGCAGATAAACATTCAGTACTTC
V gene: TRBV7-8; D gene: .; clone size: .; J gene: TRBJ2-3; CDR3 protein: CASSLLSVTHLTGTQYF; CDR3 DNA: TGTGCCAGCAGCTTATTATCCGTGACCCATCTCACGGGTACGCAGTATTTT
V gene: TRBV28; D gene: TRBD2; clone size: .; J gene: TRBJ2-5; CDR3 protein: CASSLAGGLKTQYF; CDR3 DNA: TGTGCCAGCAGTTTAGCGGGGGGGCTAAAGACCCAGTACTTC
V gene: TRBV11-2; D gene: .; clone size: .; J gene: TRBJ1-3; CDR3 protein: CASSAPATFGNTIYF; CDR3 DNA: TGTGCCAGCAGCGCGCCCGCAACCTTTGGAAACACCATATATTTT
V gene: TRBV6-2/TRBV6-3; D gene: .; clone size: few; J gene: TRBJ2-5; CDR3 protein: CASSYPTKGGHGETQYF; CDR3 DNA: TGTGCCAGCAGTTACCCTACCAAGGGGGGTCATGGAGAGACCCAGTACTTC
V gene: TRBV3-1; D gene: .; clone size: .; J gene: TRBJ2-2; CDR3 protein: CASSQHDKGPGELFF; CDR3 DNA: TGTGCCAGCAGCCAGCATGACAAGGGTCCCGGGGAGCTGTTTTTT
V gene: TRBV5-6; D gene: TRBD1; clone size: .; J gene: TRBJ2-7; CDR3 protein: CASSGGTGDNFFYNEQYF; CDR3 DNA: TGTGCCAGCAGTGGAGGGACAGGGGACAACTTCTTCTACAATGAGCAGTACTTC
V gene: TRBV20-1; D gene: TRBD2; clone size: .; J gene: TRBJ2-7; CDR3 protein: CSALAGALNEQYF; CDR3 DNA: TGCAGTGCTCTAGCGGGGGCCTTGAATGAGCAGTACTTC
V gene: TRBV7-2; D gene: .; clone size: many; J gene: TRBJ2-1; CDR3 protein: CASSLTQTNNEQFF; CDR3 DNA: TGTGCCAGCAGCTTAACACAGACAAACAATGAGCAGTTCTTC
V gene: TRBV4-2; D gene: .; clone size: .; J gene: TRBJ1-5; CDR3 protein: CTSSQEAGYSNQPQHF; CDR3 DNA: TGTACCAGCAGCCAAGAAGCGGGATATAGCAATCAGCCCCAGCATTTT
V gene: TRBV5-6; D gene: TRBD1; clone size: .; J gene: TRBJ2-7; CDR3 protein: CASSFRDSPIYEQYF; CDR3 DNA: TGTGCCAGCAGCTTCCGGGACAGCCCCATCTACGAGCAGTACTTC
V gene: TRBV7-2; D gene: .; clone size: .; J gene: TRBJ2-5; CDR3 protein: CASSLAYNRAETQYF; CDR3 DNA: TGTGCCAGCAGCTTAGCGTACAACAGGGCAGAGACCCAGTACTTC
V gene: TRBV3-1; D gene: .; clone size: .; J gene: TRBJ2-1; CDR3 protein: CASSPADDSSYNEQFF; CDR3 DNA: TGTGCCAGCAGCCCCGCTGACGACAGTTCCTACAATGAGCAGTTCTTC
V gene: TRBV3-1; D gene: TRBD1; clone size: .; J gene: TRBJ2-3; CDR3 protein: CASSQIQGADTQYF; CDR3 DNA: TGTGCCAGCAGCCAAATTCAGGGGGCAGATACGCAGTATTTT
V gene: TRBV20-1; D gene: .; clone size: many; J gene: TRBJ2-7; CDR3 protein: CSARDRAGSYEQYF; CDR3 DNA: TGCAGTGCTAGAGATAGGGCAGGCTCCTACGAGCAGTACTTC
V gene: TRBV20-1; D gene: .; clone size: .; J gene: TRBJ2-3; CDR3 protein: CSATRLTGRTDTQYF; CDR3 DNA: TGCAGTGCTACCCGCCTTACGGGGCGCACAGATACGCAGTATTTT
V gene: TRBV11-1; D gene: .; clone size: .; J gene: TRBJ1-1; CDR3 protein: CASSPLGPEAFF; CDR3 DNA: TGTGCCAGCAGCCCCCTGGGACCTGAAGCTTTCTTT